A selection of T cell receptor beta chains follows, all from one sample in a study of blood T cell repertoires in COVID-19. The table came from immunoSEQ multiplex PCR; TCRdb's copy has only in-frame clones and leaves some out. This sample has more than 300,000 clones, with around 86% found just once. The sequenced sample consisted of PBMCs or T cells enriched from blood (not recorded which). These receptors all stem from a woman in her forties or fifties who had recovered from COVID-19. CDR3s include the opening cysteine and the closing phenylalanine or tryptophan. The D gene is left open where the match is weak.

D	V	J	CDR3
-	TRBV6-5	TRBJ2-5	CASSYSGARSETQYF
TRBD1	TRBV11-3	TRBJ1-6	CASSLGQGPSPLHF
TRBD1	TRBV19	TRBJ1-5	CASSIRLLDRAGQPQHF
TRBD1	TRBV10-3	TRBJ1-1	CAIRDPGTGYTEAFF
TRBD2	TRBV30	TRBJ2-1	CAWSRLAGAYDEQFF
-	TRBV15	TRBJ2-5	CATSINQGSETQYF
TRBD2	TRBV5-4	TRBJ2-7	CASSASGGTYEQYF
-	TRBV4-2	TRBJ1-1	CASSPGDGGDYMMAFF
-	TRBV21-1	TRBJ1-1	CASSPVGDCLTNTEAFF
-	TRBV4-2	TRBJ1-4	CASSQETPTAGEKLFF
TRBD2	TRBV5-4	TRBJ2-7	CASSSGLAGGPPYEQYF
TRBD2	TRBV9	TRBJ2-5	CASSVGPAGDVWETQYF
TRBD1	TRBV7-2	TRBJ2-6	CASSTRTGNSGANVLTF
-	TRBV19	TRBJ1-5	CASSNPTQGTSNQPQHF
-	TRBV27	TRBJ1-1	CASSYTRRGVNTEAFF
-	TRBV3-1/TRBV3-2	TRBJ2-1	CASSQDPAVYNEQFF
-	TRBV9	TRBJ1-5	CASSSSGTTDQPQHF
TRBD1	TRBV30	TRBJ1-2	CASATGDYGYTF
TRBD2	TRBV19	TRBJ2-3	CASSILAGGPTDTDTQYF
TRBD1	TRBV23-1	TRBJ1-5	CASGRTGAHCYSNQPQHF
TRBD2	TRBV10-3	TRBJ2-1	CAISDIAGGGHEQFF
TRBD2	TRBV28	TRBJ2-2	CASSLRGGAGGELFF
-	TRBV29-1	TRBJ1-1	CSFSPFTGTEAFF
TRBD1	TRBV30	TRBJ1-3	CAWTGQGLDTIYF
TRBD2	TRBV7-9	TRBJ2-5	CASSLGLVKETQYF
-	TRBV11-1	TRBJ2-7	CASSLVLTEKYEQYF
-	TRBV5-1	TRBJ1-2	CASSPHATGLGYTF
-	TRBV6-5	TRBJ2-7	CASSTGPYEQYF
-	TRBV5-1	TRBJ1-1	CASSPGSTGKGTEAFF
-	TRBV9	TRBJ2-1	CASSVEQGPYNEQFF
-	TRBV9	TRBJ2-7	CASSELGAASGEQYF
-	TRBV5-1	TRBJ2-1	CASSLAGAGEQFF
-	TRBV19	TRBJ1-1	CASSIYGGNTEAFF
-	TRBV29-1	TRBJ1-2	CSVRPGSGAYGYTF
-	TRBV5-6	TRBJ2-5	CASSLSAGRKTQYF
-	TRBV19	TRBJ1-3	CASSRPSGSGNTIYF
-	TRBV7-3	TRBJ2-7	CASSSTYRDEQYF
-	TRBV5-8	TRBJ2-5	CASSSRGNQETQYF
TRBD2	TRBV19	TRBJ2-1	CASSRAGGGGYNEQFF
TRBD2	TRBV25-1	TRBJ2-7	CASSWGGNYEQYF